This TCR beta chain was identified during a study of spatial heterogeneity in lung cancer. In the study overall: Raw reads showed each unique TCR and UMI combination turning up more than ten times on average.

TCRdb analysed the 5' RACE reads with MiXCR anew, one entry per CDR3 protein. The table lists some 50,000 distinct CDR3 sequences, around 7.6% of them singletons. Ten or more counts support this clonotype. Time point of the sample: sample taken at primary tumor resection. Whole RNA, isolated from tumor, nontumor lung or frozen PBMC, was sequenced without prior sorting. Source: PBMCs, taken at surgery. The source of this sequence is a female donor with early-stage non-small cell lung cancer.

DNA for the CDR3: TGCAGCGTTACGGGACAGCTTGGCGACACCATATATTTT. Translated, it gives CSVTGQLGDTIYF. This chain connects TRBV29-1 to TRBJ1-3; 7 nucleotides line up with TRBD1. Germline V gene lookup returns CDR1 SQVTM and CDR2 ANQGSEA. The CDR3 runs 13 residues. The ends lost 5 bases at V and 8 bases at J; junction bases unmatched: 9.